The 18 T cell receptor beta chains below all came from one sample that was sequenced in a study of siplizumab effects on memory and regulatory T cells. Some clones are missing from TCRdb's copy, which holds only in-frame ones; the method was immunoSEQ multiplex PCR. This table holds around 86,000 clones, nearly 95% found once. The source material was non-Treg CD4+ T cells sorted from blood. The receptors shown here come from a human donor in good health.

Here the CDR3 DNA reads TGTGCCAGCAGTTTTGACAGGCGAACGCGGGATTCACCCCTCCACTTT. Amino acids: CASSFDRRTRDSPLHF. The genes are TRBV6-5 and TRBJ1-6; D is possibly TRBD1 (6 bases). The CDR3 spans 16 residues. CDR1 MNHEY and CDR2 SVGAGI come from the germline V gene. The ends were cut back, 4 bases at V and 8 bases at J, with 18 bases in the middle.

The V and J genes are TRBV5-4 and TRBJ2-7; D uncertain. The V and J ends lost 4 bases and 4 bases respectively, with 15 bases between them. This CDR3 has 14 residues. Germline CDR1 reads SGHNT; CDR2 reads YYREEE (reference sequence). The CDR3, as DNA: TGTGCCAGCAGCCCGGTTGGTATGCCGTACGAGCAGTACTTC. Protein: CASSPVGMPYEQYF.

CDR3 residues: CASSPQMGNTGELFF. DNA for the CDR3: TGTGCCAGCAGCCCACAGATGGGGAACACCGGGGAGCTGTTTTTT. The rearrangement joins TRBV14 to TRBJ2-2, with no clear D. In germline, CDR1 is SGHDN, CDR2 FVKESK. This CDR3 is 15 amino acids long. Trimming cost V 4 bases and J 1 base, with 10 bases left between them.

The J gene is TRBJ2-3, the V gene TRBV5-4, with D possibly TRBD2 on 6 matching bases. Germline V gene lookup returns CDR1 SGHNT and CDR2 YYREEE (reference sequence). V was trimmed by 4 bases and J by 0 bases, leaving 9 bases between them. CDR3 length: 14 amino acids. The CDR3 reads CASSPGTSTDTQYF. The CDR3 DNA sequence: TGTGCCAGCAGCCCTGGGACTAGCACAGATACGCAGTATTTT.

This clone was seen only once. The chain joins TRBV9 to TRBJ2-5, with 7 bases fitting TRBD2. With V trimmed by 0 bases and J by 7 bases, 6 bases remained unmatched. This CDR3 contains 14 residues. CDR1 and CDR2 (germline): SGDLS, YYNGEE. This CDR3 is CASSVESRGGTQYF. CDR3 nucleotide sequence: TGTGCCAGCAGCGTAGAGTCTCGCGGGGGGACCCAGTACTTC. The full variable domain, with the rest looked up from reference TRBV9 and TRBJ2-5, is DSGVTQTPKHLITATGQRVTLRCSPRSGDLSVYWYQQSLDQGLQFLIQYYNGEERAKGNILERFSAQQFPDLHSELNLSSLELGDSALYFCASSVESRGGTQYFGPGTRLLVL.

The chain is built from TRBV6-6 and TRBJ2-7; TRBD2 might be the D (5 bases). The CDR3 totals 13 residues. Germline V CDR1 and CDR2: MNHNY, SVGAGI (reference sequence). Trimming took off 4 bases at V and 4 bases at J, with 11 bases between the two ends. CDR3: CASSFVPGYEQYF. CDR3 in DNA: TGTGCCAGCAGTTTTGTCCCGGGATACGAGCAGTACTTC.

The CDR3 protein is CASSLSGGAGDEQYF. The CDR3 nucleotides read TGTGCCAGCTCGCTTAGCGGGGGGGCAGGCGACGAGCAGTACTTC. This chain joins TRBV18 and TRBJ2-7; 11 nucleotides line up with TRBD2. Germline lookup yields CDR1 KGHSH and CDR2 LQKENI. The CDR3 loop spans 15 amino acids. Trimming at V came to 6 bases and at J to 5 bases, leaving 9 bases not matched to a gene.

The chain links TRBV6-6 to TRBJ1-5; D remains ambiguous. The germline CDR1 and CDR2 sequences are MNHNY and SVGAGI (reference sequence). This CDR3 region has 12 residues. V dropped 6 bases and J dropped 1 base, with 4 bases sitting between them. CDR3 loop: CASSPSNQPQHF. In DNA form, the CDR3 reads TGTGCCAGCAGCCCCAGCAATCAGCCCCAGCATTTT.

J is TRBJ1-2 and V is TRBV5-4, with 7 bases matching TRBD1. V lost 4 bases, J lost 6 bases, and 9 bases stayed unmatched. The germline V gene encodes CDR1 SGHNT and CDR2 YYREEE (reference sequence). This CDR3 region has 14 residues. CDR3 bases: TGTGCCAGCAGCCCAGACAGGGTCGGTCATGGCTACACCTTC. Protein: CASSPDRVGHGYTF. The variable domain in full, with the rest retrieved from reference TRBV5-4 and TRBJ1-2, is ETGVTQSPTHLIKTRGQQVTLRCSSQSGHNTVSWYQQALGQGPQFIFQYYREEENGRGNFPPRFSGLQFPNYSSELNVNALELDDSALYLCASSPDRVGHGYTFGSGTRLTVV.

V and J are TRBV5-4 and TRBJ1-3; tentatively, D is TRBD1 (6 bases). The CDR3 runs 16 residues. V was trimmed by 4 bases and J by 0 bases, leaving 14 bases between them. The germline gives CDR1 SGHNT, CDR2 YYREEE (reference sequence). This CDR3 is CASSRGGGSSGNTIYF. CDR3 nucleotides: TGTGCCAGCAGCCGTGGGGGGGGCAGCTCTGGAAACACCATATATTTT.

V usage is TRBV5-1 and J usage is TRBJ2-1; the match to TRBD2 covers 10 bases. The CDR3 totals 16 residues. The ends lost 0 bases at V and 8 bases at J; junction bases unmatched: 8. Looked up from germline, CDR1 is SGHRS and CDR2 is YFSETQ. This CDR3 is CASSLGALAGKDEQFF. CDR3 coding DNA: TGCGCCAGCAGCTTGGGAGCACTAGCGGGAAAGGATGAGCAGTTCTTC.

V usage is TRBV4-1 and J usage is TRBJ2-6, with D hard to call. The V and J ends lost 1 base and 0 bases respectively, with 10 bases between them. Germline loops: CDR1 MGHRA, CDR2 YSYEKL. The CDR3 consists of 17 residues. In DNA, the CDR3 is TGCGCCAGCAGCCAAGGGGTTATTGCCTCTGGGGCCAACGTCCTGACTTTC. As protein: CASSQGVIASGANVLTF.

The chain employs TRBV5-1 and TRBJ1-4, with 7 bases matching TRBD1. V shed 3 bases, J shed 7 bases, and the junction held 6 bases outside the gene matches. Germline V gene sequence: CDR1 SGHRS, CDR2 YFSETQ. The CDR3 spans 14 residues. Written as DNA, the CDR3 is TGCGCCAGCAGCTCCAGGGGGTTGACTGAAAAACTGTTTTTT. Protein sequence: CASSSRGLTEKLFF.

Written as DNA, the CDR3 is TGTGCCAGCAGCTTAGAGGGTCCAGCGGAGGAGCTCGCGAACACCGGGGAGCTGTTTTTT. Translating it yields CASSLEGPAEELANTGELFF. The chain uses TRBV11-2 and TRBJ2-2; D is possibly TRBD2 (5 bases). Trimming took 0 bases from V and 0 from J, leaving 20 bases between them. Per the germline V gene, CDR1 is SGHAT and CDR2 is FQNNGV. The CDR3 contains 20 residues.

To note about this clone: In the same sample, other DNA sequences code for this CDR3. The chain uses TRBV18 and TRBJ2-2; no clear D gene. The CDR3 length is 12 residues. Trimming took off 3 bases at V and 2 bases at J, with 1 base between the two ends. CDR1 is KGHSH and CDR2 is LQKENI in the germline V gene. CDR3 amino acids: CASSPNTGELFF. DNA of the CDR3: TGTGCCAGCTCACCCAACACCGGGGAGCTGTTTTTT.

V and J are TRBV29-1 and TRBJ2-1; 8 bases match TRBD1. The germline CDR1 and CDR2 sequences are SQVTM and ANQGSEA. Germline trimming cut 1 base from V and 9 bases from J; bases unmatched to any gene: 14. CDR3 length: 16 amino acids. The CDR3 loop is CSVEGYLTGAAGEQFF. For the CDR3, the DNA is TGCAGCGTTGAAGGCTACTTGACAGGGGCCGCAGGTGAGCAGTTCTTC.

This chain uses TRBV19 with TRBJ2-1, with 8 bases identical to TRBD2. The length of the CDR3 is 18 residues. The V segment lost 4 bases and the J segment 1 base; nucleotides outside the gene matches: 12. Germline V CDR1 and CDR2: LNHDA, SQIVND (reference sequence). The DNA for the CDR3 is TGTGCCAGTAGTACCCCTCATGGAGCGGGAGTATCCTACAATGAGCAGTTCTTC. Its protein is CASSTPHGAGVSYNEQFF.

This clone was observed a handful of times. The genes are TRBV5-4 and TRBJ1-2; a possible D gene is TRBD1 (5 bases). V was trimmed by 3 bases and J by 3 bases, leaving 15 bases between them. There are 15 residues in the CDR3. CDR1 and CDR2 (germline): SGHNT, YYREEE (reference sequence). The CDR3 loop is CASSSAGGGDYGYTF. DNA of the CDR3: TGTGCCAGCAGCTCCGCCGGGGGAGGGGACTATGGCTACACCTTC.